This T cell receptor (beta chain) was obtained from a study of blood T cell repertoires in COVID-19. Under the authors' procedure: Scientists estimated how many nucleated cells there were by amplifying reference gene primers. The assay was immunoSEQ multiplex PCR, and TCRdb's table has in-frame clones only and misses some. D and trimming come from the DNA, and the V and J calls and clone size come from that table. Here the sample spans 100,000 to 150,000 clones, 85% being singletons. The length of the CDR3 is 16 residues. CDR1 and CDR2 (germline): SGDLS, YYNGEE. V lost 0 bases, J lost 2 bases, and 13 bases lay in between.

This chain connects TRBV9 to TRBJ2-3, with D maybe TRBD1 (6 bases). The source material was peripheral blood. The receptor was derived from a woman of 80 years or more with acute or convalescent COVID-19. CDR3 sequence: CASSVALGASTDTQYF. The CDR3 DNA follows: TGTGCCAGCAGCGTAGCTTTGGGGGCATCCACAGATACGCAGTATTTT.